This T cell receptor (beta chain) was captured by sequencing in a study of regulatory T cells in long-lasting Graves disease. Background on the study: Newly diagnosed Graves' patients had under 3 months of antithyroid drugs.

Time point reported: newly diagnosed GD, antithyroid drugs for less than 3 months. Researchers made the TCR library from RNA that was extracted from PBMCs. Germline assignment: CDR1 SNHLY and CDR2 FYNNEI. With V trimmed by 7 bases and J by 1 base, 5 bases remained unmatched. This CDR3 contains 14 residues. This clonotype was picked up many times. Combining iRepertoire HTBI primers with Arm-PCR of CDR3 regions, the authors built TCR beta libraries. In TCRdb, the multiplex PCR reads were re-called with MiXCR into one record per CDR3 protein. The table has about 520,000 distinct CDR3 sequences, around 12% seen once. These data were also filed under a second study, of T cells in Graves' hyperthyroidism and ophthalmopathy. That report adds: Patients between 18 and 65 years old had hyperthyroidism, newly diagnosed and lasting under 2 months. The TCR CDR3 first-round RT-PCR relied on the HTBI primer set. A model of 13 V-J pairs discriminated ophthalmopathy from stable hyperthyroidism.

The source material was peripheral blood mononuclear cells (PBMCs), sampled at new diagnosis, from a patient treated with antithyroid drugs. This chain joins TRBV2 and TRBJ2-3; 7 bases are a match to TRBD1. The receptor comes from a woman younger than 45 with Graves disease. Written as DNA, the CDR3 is TGTGCCAGCAACCGGGACAGCGGCACAGATACGCAGTATTTT. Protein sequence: CASNRDSGTDTQYF.